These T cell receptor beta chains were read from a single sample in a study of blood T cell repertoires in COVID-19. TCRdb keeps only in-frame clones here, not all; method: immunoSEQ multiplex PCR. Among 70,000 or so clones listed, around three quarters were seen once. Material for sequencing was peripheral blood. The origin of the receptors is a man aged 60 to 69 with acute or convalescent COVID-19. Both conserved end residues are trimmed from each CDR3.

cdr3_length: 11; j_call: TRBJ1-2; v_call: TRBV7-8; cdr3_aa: ASSLIDNYGYT
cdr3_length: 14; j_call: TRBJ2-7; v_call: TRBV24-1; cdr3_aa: ATSDSSQGRPYEQY
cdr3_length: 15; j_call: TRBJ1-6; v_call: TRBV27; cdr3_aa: ASSGANRVSYNSPLH
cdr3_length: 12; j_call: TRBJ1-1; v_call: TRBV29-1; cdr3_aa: SVVRQTANTEAF
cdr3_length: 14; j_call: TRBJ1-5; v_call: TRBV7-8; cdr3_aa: ASSLVLRRGNQPQH
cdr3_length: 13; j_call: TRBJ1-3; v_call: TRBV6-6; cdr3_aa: ASSYSHAGGNTIY
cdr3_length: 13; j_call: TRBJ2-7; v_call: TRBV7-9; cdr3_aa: ASSFRGESSYEQY
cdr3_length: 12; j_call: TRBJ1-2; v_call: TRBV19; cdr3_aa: ASSILAGGYGYT
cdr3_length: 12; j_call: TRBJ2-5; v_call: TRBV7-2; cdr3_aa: ASSLSGVGETQY
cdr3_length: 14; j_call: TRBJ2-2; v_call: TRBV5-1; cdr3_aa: ASRAAGGENTGELF
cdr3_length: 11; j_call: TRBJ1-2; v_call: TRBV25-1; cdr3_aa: ASSTGERYGYT
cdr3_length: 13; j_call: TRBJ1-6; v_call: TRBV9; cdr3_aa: ASSVDPGGRAPLH
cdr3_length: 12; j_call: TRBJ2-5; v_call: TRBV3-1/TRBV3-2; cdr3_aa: ASSPRTSGETQY
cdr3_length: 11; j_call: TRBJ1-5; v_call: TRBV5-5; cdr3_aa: ASSEQGYQPQH
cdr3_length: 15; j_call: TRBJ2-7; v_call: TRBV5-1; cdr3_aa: ASSLDLGTGEPYEQY
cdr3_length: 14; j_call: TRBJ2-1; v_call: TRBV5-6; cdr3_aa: ASSLYVRASYNEQF
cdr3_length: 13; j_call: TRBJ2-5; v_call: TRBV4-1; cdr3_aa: ASSQEGVGGETQY
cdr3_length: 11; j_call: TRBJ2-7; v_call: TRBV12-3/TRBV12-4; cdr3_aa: ASGRDRVGEQY
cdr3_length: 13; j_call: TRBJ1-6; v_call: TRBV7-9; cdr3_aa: ASSLGTGRNSPLH
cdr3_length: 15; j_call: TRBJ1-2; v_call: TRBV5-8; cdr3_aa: ASSSVGVRQGKDGYT
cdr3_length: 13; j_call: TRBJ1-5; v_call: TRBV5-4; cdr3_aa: ASSLGVGGNQPQH
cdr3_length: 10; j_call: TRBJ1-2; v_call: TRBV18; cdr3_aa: ASSPDRDGYT
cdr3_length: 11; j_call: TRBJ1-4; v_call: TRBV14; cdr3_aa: ASNRGQGEKLF
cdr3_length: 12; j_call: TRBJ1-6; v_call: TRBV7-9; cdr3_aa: ASTMTGLNSPLH
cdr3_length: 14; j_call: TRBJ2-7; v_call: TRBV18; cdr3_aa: ASSFYPGQGIYEQY
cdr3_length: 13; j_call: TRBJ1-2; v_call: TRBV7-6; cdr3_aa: ASSLASTGTGGYT
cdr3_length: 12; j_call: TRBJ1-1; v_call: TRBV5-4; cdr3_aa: ASRLRDRVTEAF
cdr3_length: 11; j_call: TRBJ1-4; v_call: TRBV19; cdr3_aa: ASGGQLNEKLF
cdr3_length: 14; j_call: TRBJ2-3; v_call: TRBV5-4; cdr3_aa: ASSHPGLADTDTQY
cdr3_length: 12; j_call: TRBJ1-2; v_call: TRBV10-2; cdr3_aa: ASSLGQEYYGYT
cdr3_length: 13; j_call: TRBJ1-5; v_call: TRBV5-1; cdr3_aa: ASSSGTGNNQPQH
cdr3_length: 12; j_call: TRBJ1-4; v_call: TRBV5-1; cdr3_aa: ASHPQGSGEKLF